The clone carrying this T cell receptor (beta chain) was detected only a few times. Antigen unknown. Different DNA sequences within this sample yield the same CDR3. This record belongs to a study of cytomegalovirus exposure and HLA in healthy donors. Study-wide results and limits: For TCR beta chains, V- and J-gene trimming was later linked to a missense DCLRE1C variant.

The CDR3 has 12 residues. V was clipped by 6 bases and J by 3 bases, with 8 bases between them. The germline CDR1 and CDR2 sequences are MDHEN and SYDVKM. Primers included in the PCR were 60 Vbeta and 13 Jbeta primers. Generated by immunoSEQ multiplex PCR, the TCRdb table keeps only in-frame clones and is missing some. The sample contains 160,000 or so clones, approximately 70% of which appear only once. V gene TRBV28 combines with J gene TRBJ1-1; no definite D call. The specimen sequenced was PBMCs. The origin of this receptor is a man in his late teens or twenties in good health and CMV-seropositive. The CDR3 nucleotides are TGTGCCAGCAGCCTCCCGTACACTGAAGCTTTCTTT. Its translation: CASSLPYTEAFF.